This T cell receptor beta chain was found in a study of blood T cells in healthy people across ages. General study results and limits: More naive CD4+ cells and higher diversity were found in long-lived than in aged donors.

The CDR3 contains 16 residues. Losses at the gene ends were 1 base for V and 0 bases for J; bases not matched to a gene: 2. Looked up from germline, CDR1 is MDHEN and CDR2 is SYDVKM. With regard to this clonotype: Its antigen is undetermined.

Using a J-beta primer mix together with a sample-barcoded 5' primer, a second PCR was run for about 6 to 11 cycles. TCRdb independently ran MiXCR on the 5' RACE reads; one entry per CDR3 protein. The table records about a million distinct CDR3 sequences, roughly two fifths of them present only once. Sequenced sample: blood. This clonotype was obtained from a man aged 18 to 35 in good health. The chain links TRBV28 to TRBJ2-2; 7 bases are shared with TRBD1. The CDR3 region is CASSLSQGANTGELFF. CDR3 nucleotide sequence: TGTGCCAGCAGTTTATCTCAGGGGGCGAACACCGGGGAGCTGTTTTTT. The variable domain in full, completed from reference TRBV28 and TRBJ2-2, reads DVKVTQSSRYLVKRTGEKVFLECVQDMDHENMFWYRQDPGLGLRLIYFSYDVKMKEKGDIPEGYSVSREKKERFSLILESASTNQTSMYLCASSLSQGANTGELFFGEGSRLTVL.